This paragraph covers one T cell receptor beta chain sequence. Its antigen is unidentified. The V segment lost 10 bases and the J segment 3 bases; nucleotides outside the gene matches: 8. CDR1 and CDR2 (germline): MDHEN, SYDVKM. The CDR3 has 13 amino acids. This sample is drawn from a study of T cell responses to AZD1222 COVID-19 vaccine. Study findings and constraints: It should be noted that donors were predominantly white British and more often female, and clonal diversity was possibly underestimated.

Libraries were prepared by immunoSEQ multiplex PCR; TCRdb keeps only in-frame clonotypes and omits some of them. The sample shows 150,000 to 200,000 clones, around 94% of them seen only once. The rearrangement links TRBV28 to TRBJ2-5; 7 positions match TRBD1. This receptor was taken from an adult in good health. The sample was peripheral blood, taken on day 0 of AZD1222 vaccination. CDR3: CATGPTGEETQYF. CDR3 nucleotide sequence: TGTGCCACCGGCCCCACAGGGGAAGAGACCCAGTACTTC.